The 22 T cell receptor beta chains reported below all come from one sample, sequenced in a study of T cell repertoires in cytomegalovirus infection. TCRdb passed the reads through MiXCR, listing each CDR3 protein once. The sample lists 250,000 or so distinct CDR3 sequences, over 15% occurring once. Sequencing was carried out using CD8+ T cells from PBMCs. The receptors shown here come from a human donor in good health (CMV status not recorded). Some clones in this sample may be carry-over from other donors' samples.

This clonotype was seen once. A read error may be the cause here, since a much bigger clone is one base away. V usage is TRBV4-1 and J usage is TRBJ2-1; D assignment may be TRBD1 or TRBD2 (5 bases each). This CDR3 contains 15 residues. CDR1 and CDR2 from the germline V gene are MGHRA and YSYEKL. V shed 0 bases and J shed 4 bases, with 10 bases lying between them. CDR3 sequence reads: CASSQEEEGYNEQFF. The DNA for the CDR3 is TGCGCCAGCAGCCAAGAAGAAGAGGGGTACAATGAGCAGTTCTTC.

A few counts support this clonotype. The rearrangement uses TRBV28 and TRBJ2-7, with 8 bases fitting TRBD1. Germline trimming cut 6 bases from V and 6 bases from J; bases unmatched to any gene: 10. Per the germline V gene, CDR1 is MDHEN and CDR2 is SYDVKM. The CDR3 is 14 amino acids. CDR3 DNA: TGTGCCAGCAGCCTCGACAGGGGTCTCCTCGAGCAGTACTTC. It specifies CASSLDRGLLEQYF.

This chain uses TRBV28 with TRBJ1-1; D is undetermined. The CDR3 runs 16 residues. Germline V gives CDR1 MDHEN, CDR2 SYDVKM. Between the trimmed V and J ends, which lost 10 bases and 0 bases, there was a span of 21 bases. The CDR3 bases are TGTGCCACCCGATTCGGGCGTCGGATTATGAACACTGAAGCTTTCTTT. This codes for CATRFGRRIMNTEAFF.

This clonotype occurred many times. This chain uses TRBV12-3 or TRBV12-4 with TRBJ2-3; 9 nucleotides line up with TRBD2. The V and J ends lost 8 bases and 1 base, in that order; junction bases with no gene match: 13. The CDR3 is 17 amino acids. CDR3 sequence: CASFTSGVAGGTDTQYF. The CDR3, as DNA: TGTGCCAGCTTTACCTCGGGAGTAGCGGGGGGCACAGATACGCAGTATTTT.

This clonotype was seen more than once but under ten times. The gene calls are TRBV7-9 and TRBJ1-1; D might be TRBD1 (6 bases). CDR3 length: 15 amino acids. The ends were cut back, 4 bases at V and 1 base at J, with 13 bases in the middle. CDR1 and CDR2 (germline): SEHNR, FQNEAQ (reference sequence). For the CDR3, the DNA is TGTGCCAGCAGCTCCCTAACAGGGCCGAACACTGAAGCTTTCTTT. Translation gives CASSSLTGPNTEAFF.

Ten or more counts support this clonotype. The chain couples TRBV12-3 or TRBV12-4 to TRBJ2-3, with TRBD2 matching 11 bases. The CDR3 sequence is 15 residues long. Unmatched junction bases numbered 7, after V lost 8 bases and J lost 3 bases. CDR3 in DNA: TGTGCCAGCGCCCGACTAGCGGGGAGGACAGATACGCAGTATTTT. Translated: CASARLAGRTDTQYF.

The V gene is TRBV7-4, the J gene TRBJ2-5; D perhaps matches TRBD1 (6 bases). The germline CDR1 and CDR2 sequences are SGHVT and SQSDAQ. Trimming took 5 bases from V and 5 from J, leaving 12 bases between them. This CDR3 is built from 13 residues. The CDR3 loop reads CASSLTGTETQYF. The CDR3 nucleotides are TGTGCCAGCAGCCTCACAGGGACCGAGACCCAGTACTTC.

At least ten counts were recorded for this clonotype. This chain links TRBV11-2 with TRBJ2-1; tentative D call: TRBD1 (6 bases). Germline V lookup: CDR1 SGHAT, CDR2 FQNNGV. This CDR3 has 16 residues. V lost 4 bases, J lost 5 bases, and 18 bases lay in between. CDR3 coding DNA: TGTGCCAGCAGCTCCCCCGCGGCAGGGGTCCACAATGAGCAGTTCTTC. It codes for CASSSPAAGVHNEQFF.

Ten or more counts support this clonotype. V gene TRBV27 combines with J gene TRBJ2-7, with 9 nucleotides matching TRBD1. CDR1 MNHEY and CDR2 SMNVEV come from the germline V gene (reference sequence). V gave up 0 bases and J gave up 2 bases; unmatched junction bases: 5. The CDR3 consists of 16 residues. CDR3 DNA: TGTGCCAGCAGTTTATCGTTGGACAGGGGAACCTACGAGCAGTACTTC. Translating it yields CASSLSLDRGTYEQYF.

The chain couples TRBV6-1 to TRBJ1-2; no clear D. The CDR3 contains 15 residues. Trimming took 6 bases from V and 4 from J, leaving 18 bases between them. Per germline, CDR1 MNHNS and CDR2 SASEGT. CDR3 DNA sequence: TGTGCCAGCAGCCTTACGGGAGGCTCTACCTATGGCTACACCTTC. The encoded protein is CASSLTGGSTYGYTF.

The CDR3 here is CASSPRQGPVNTEAFF. DNA for the CDR3: TGTGCCAGTAGTCCCCGACAGGGGCCGGTGAACACTGAAGCTTTCTTT. The chain employs TRBV19 and TRBJ1-1, with 8 bases that match TRBD1. V gave up 5 bases and J gave up 0 bases; unmatched junction bases: 8. Germline CDR1 is LNHDA and CDR2 is SQIVND (reference sequence). This CDR3 comprises 16 residues.

This clonotype was observed at least ten times. The V gene is TRBV7-6, the J gene TRBJ2-3; TRBD2 matches at 11 bases. Trimming took 7 bases from V and 0 from J; bases not matched to a gene: 12. Germline values: CDR1 SGHVS, CDR2 FNYEAQ. CDR3 length equals 18 residues. This chain's CDR3 is CASTFEASGGSSTDTQYF. For the CDR3, the DNA is TGTGCCAGCACTTTCGAGGCTAGCGGGGGGTCAAGCACAGATACGCAGTATTTT.

Turning to this clonotype: Relative to the germline gene, one junction end is altered; a read error may explain this. The V gene is TRBV28, the J gene TRBJ2-7; 15 bases align to TRBD2. Germline V gene sequence: CDR1 MDHEN, CDR2 SYDVKM. This CDR3 has 16 amino acids. The CDR3 loop is CARSFRTSGGAKEQYF. The CDR3 bases are TGTGCCAGAAGTTTCCGGACTAGCGGGGGGGCAAAAGAGCAGTACTTC.

This clonotype was counted many times. The rearrangement links TRBV7-9 to TRBJ1-2; 7 nucleotides line up with TRBD1. Trimming cost V 0 bases and J 7 bases; bases outside gene matches: 11. The CDR3 is 16 amino acids. Per germline, CDR1 SEHNR and CDR2 FQNEAQ (reference sequence). The CDR3 nucleotides read TGTGCCAGCAGCTTAGCGTATTCAGACAGGGTTGGTGGCTACACCTTC. Its translation: CASSLAYSDRVGGYTF.

The V call is TRBV20-1, the J call TRBJ1-2, with D perhaps TRBD1 (5 bases). The CDR3 length is 10 residues. Germline values: CDR1 DFQATT, CDR2 SNEGSKA (reference sequence). The CDR3 loop reads CSPDSYGYTF. CDR3 in DNA: TGCAGCCCAGACAGCTATGGCTACACCTTC.

The rearrangement joins TRBV12-3 or TRBV12-4 to TRBJ1-3; no clear D. The length of the CDR3 is 17 residues. Trimming left V 3 bases short and J 4 bases short, with 19 bases between. The CDR3 DNA sequence: TGTGCCAGCAGTTTTCTTATCGCGAGGCTCCCCGGAAACACCATATATTTT. Translating gives CASSFLIARLPGNTIYF.

V is TRBV18 and J is TRBJ2-3; no reliable D call. The germline V gene encodes CDR1 KGHSH and CDR2 LQKENI. The ends were cut back, 4 bases at V and 4 bases at J, with 15 bases in the middle. This CDR3 has 15 amino acids. The CDR3 reads CASSLPTADPDTQYF. The DNA of the CDR3 is TGTGCCAGCTCACTCCCCACCGCGGACCCAGATACGCAGTATTTT.

The chain combines TRBV5-4 with TRBJ2-3, with a possible D match to TRBD1 (5 bases). There are 14 residues in the CDR3. Germline V gene data show CDR1 as SGHNT and CDR2 as YYREEE (reference sequence). Trimming pared 4 bases from V and 2 bases from J, leaving 11 bases between. CDR3: CASSTGRATDTQYF. In DNA form, the CDR3 reads TGTGCCAGCAGCACGGGCAGGGCCACAGATACGCAGTATTTT.

A few counts support this clonotype. At one boundary the junction diverges from the germline segment, which might be a read error. This chain uses TRBV7-9 with TRBJ1-1; D not certain. The CDR3 spans 15 residues. Germline loops: CDR1 SEHNR, CDR2 FQNEAQ (reference sequence). CDR3 in amino acids: CASSIARVERTEAFF. For the CDR3, the DNA is TGTGCCAGCAGCATAGCTAGGGTAGAGCGCACTGAAGCTTTCTTT.

The chain employs TRBV7-9 and TRBJ1-1, with D unclear. Germline CDR1 and CDR2: SEHNR and FQNEAQ (reference sequence). The CDR3 is made up of 12 amino acids. V lost 8 bases to trimming and J lost 1 base, with 8 bases between them. For the CDR3, the DNA is TGTGCCAGCGCCGCAGGGAACACTGAAGCTTTCTTT. Translated, it gives CASAAGNTEAFF.

In its sample, this clonotype was seen a few times. J is TRBJ2-1 and V is TRBV4-2; TRBD2 agrees at 10 bases. CDR3 length: 16 amino acids. Germline V gene lookup returns CDR1 LGHNA and CDR2 YNFKEQ. The junction had 7 bases not matched to a gene; V was cut back by 4 bases and J by 4 bases. The CDR3, as DNA: TGTGCCAGCAGCCCCCAGGGACTAGCGCAATACAATGAGCAGTTCTTC. Its protein is CASSPQGLAQYNEQFF.

This clonotype appeared a few times. This chain joins TRBV7-9 and TRBJ2-2; tentative D call: TRBD2 (6 bases). Germline V gives CDR1 SEHNR, CDR2 FQNEAQ (reference sequence). V was pared by 11 bases and J by 1 base, with 23 bases between. This CDR3 comprises 17 residues. The CDR3 region has the DNA TGTGCCGCGGAGGGCCGAGAGGAGCTATTGAACACCGGGGAGCTGTTTTTT. Protein sequence: CAAEGREELLNTGELFF.